Detailed here is one T cell receptor (beta chain). Its specificity is not known. Per the germline V gene, CDR1 is SEHNR and CDR2 is FQNEAQ (reference sequence). V trimming: 4 bases; J trimming: 3 bases; junction bases outside the gene matches: 6. CDR3 length equals 14 residues. The data originate from a study of T cell responses to AZD1222 COVID-19 vaccine. Study-wide results and limits: Unmutated regions of variants are reportedly targeted by nearly half of spike-specific TCRs.

Clones were sequenced by immunoSEQ multiplex PCR, and TCRdb holds only the in-frame ones, with some missing. The sample has 150,000 to 180,000 clones; 70% to 90% are singletons. This receptor was taken from an adult in good health. The input for sequencing was peripheral blood, taken on day 0 of MenACWY control vaccination. The chain joins TRBV7-9 to TRBJ2-7; 7 nucleotides align to TRBD2. The CDR3 sequence: CASSSSGLDYEQYF. The DNA for the CDR3 is TGTGCCAGCAGCTCCTCCGGACTAGACTACGAGCAGTACTTC.